This TCR beta chain was retrieved from a study of T cells after yellow fever vaccination. TCRdb passed the 5' RACE reads through MiXCR, listing each CDR3 protein once. The sample includes under 150,000 distinct CDR3 sequences, nearly 15% of them seen just once. This clonotype was detected only a few times. This CDR3 has 15 amino acids. With V trimmed by 4 bases and J by 5 bases, 7 bases remained unmatched. Germline assignment: CDR1 MGHRA and CDR2 YSYEKL. The sample consisted of CD8+ T cells sorted from PBMCs, taken 5 days after the yellow fever booster vaccination. The chain employs TRBV4-1 and TRBJ2-5; TRBD2 matches 10 bases. This TCR derives from a man younger than 30 who received the YFV17D yellow fever vaccine. CDR3 bases: TGCGCCAGCAGCCCCGGACTAGCGGATTCGGAGACCCAGTACTTC. It yields the protein CASSPGLADSETQYF.